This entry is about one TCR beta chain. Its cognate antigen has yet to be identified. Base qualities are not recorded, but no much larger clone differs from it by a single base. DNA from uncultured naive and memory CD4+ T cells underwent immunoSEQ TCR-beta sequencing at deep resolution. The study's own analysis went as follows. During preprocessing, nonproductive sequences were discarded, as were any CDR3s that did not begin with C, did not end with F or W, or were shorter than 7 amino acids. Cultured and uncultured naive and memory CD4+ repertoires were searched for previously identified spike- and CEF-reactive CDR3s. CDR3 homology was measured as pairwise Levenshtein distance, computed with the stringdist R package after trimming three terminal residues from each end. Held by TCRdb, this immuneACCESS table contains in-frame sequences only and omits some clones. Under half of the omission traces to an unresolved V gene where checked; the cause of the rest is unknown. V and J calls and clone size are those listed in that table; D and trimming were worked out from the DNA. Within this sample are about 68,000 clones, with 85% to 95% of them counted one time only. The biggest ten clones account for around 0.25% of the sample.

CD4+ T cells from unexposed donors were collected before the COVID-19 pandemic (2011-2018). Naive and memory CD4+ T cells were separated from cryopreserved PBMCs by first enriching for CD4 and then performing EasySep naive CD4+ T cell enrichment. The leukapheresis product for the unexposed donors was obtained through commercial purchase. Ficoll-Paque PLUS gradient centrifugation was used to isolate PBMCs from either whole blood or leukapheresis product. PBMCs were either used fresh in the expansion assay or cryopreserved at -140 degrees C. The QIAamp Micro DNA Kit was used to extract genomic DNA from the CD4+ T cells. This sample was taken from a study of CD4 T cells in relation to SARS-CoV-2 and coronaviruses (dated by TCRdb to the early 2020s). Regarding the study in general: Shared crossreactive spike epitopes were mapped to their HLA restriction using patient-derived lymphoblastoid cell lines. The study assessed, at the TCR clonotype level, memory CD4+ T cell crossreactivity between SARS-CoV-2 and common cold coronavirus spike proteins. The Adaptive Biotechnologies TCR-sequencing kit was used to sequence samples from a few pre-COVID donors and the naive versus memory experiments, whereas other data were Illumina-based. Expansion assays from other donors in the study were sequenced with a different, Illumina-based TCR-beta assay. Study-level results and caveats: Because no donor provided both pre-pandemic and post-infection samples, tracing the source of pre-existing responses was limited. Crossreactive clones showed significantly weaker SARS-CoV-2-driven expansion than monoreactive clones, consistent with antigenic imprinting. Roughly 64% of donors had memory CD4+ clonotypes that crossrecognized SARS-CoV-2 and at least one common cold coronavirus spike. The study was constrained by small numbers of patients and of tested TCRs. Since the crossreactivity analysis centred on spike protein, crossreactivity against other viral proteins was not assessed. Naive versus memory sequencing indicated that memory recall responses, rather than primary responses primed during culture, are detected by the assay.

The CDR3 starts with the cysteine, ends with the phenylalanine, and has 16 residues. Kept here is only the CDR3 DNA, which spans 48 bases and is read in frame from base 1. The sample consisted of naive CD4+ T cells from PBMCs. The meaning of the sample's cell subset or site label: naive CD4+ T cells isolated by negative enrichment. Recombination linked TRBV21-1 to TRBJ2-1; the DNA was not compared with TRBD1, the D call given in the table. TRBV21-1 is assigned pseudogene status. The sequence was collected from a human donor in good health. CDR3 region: CASSKAPGAKVNEQFF. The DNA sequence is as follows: TGTGCCAGCAGCAAAGCCCCAGGGGCAAAAGTGAATGAGCAGTTCTTC.